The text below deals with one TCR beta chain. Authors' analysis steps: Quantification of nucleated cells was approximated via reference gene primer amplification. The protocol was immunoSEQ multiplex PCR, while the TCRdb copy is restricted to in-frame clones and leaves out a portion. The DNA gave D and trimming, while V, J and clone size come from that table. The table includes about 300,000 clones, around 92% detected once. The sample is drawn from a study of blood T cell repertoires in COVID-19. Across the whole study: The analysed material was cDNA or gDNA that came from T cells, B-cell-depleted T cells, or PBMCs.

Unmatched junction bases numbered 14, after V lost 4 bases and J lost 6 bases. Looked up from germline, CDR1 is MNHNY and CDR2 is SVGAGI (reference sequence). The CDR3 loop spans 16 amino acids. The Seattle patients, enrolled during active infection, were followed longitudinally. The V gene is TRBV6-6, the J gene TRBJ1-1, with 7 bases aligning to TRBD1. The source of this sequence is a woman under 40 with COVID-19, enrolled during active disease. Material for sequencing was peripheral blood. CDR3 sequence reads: CASSSLSLRGRPEAFF. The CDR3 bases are TGTGCCAGCAGTTCCCTTTCCCTCAGGGGGAGGCCTGAAGCTTTCTTT.